This T cell receptor beta chain was sequenced in a study of vaccination effects on CD4 cells after COVID-19. Study results and caveats: Healthy vaccinees had only 1 of 255 vaccine-induced clones cross-react with common cold coronaviruses.

Antigen-specific CD4+ T cells were expanded with viral peptide pools in the ViraFEST assay before sequencing. Isolating CD4+ T cells followed less than 11 days of culture. Each participant was given two doses of one vaccine (BNT162b2 or mRNA-1273). Negative nucleocapsid antibody tests before and after vaccination confirmed no previous SARS-CoV-2 infection. IL-2 at approximately 10 IU/ml and peptides at approximately 9.5 ug/ml were added to cultured PBMC, a few million per well. IL-2 medium supplanted half the medium on days 3 and 7. The CDR3 spans 16 residues. With V trimmed by 0 bases and J by 5 bases, 6 bases remained unmatched. Per germline, CDR1 KGHSH and CDR2 LQKENI. Regarding this clone: What it recognizes is unknown.

Using immunoSEQ multiplex PCR, the repertoire was profiled, and TCRdb retains in-frame clones only, with some absent. In the table there are more than 13,000 clones, more than 65% of which are singletons. The V and J genes are TRBV18 and TRBJ2-3, with 9 bases matching TRBD1. This sequence was found in a human donor who received a COVID-19 vaccine. The material was CD4+ T cells from PBMCs cultured with HCoV-NL63 spike peptides, obtained after COVID-19 vaccination. Here the CDR3 reads CASSPPVQGAGDTQYF. The DNA of the CDR3 is TGTGCCAGCTCACCACCGGTACAGGGGGCCGGAGATACGCAGTATTTT.